This TCR beta chain originates from a study of CD8+ T cells in alopecia areata. Overall study context: Treated patients were given oral tofacitinib, which was dosed at 5 to 10 mg twice daily.

J was trimmed by 4 bases and V by 2 bases; bases with no gene match: 6. This CDR3 contains 15 residues. CDR1 GTSNPN and CDR2 SVGIG come from the germline V gene (reference sequence). Specified treatment: oral pan-JAK inhibitor, 5-10 mg twice daily. Reverse transcription of extracted RNA yielded cDNA, which provided the sequencing template. Here immunoSEQ multiplex PCR was the method, and the copy in TCRdb shows in-frame clones only, minus some. The sample records 200,000 to 250,000 clones, 64% being singletons. This clone occurred once. Sequenced here: CD4+ T cells sorted from blood, sampled at week 4, from a patient treated with tofacitinib. V and J are TRBV30 and TRBJ2-2; 8 positions agree with TRBD1. This receptor was taken from a human donor with alopecia areata. CDR3 DNA: TGTGCCTGGAGTCCCGGGACAGGTCTCACCGGGGAGCTGTTTTTT. It translates to CAWSPGTGLTGELFF.